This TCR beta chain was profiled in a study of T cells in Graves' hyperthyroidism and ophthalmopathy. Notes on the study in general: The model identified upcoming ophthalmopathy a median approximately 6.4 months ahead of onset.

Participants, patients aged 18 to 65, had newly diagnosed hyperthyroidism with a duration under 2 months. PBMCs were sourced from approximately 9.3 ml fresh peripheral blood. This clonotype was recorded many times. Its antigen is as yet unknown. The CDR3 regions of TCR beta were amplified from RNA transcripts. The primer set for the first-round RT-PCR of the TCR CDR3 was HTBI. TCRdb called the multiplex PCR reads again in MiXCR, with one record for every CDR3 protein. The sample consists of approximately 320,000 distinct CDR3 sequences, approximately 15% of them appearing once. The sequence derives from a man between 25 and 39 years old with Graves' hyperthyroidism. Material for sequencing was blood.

The CDR3 DNA reads TGCAGCGTCGACATGGCGGAGGGGTCGAGTGGCTACACCTTC. Protein product: CSVDMAEGSSGYTF. The chain has TRBV29-1 and TRBJ1-2; D is perhaps TRBD1 (5 bases). Deletions cut 6 bases from V and 7 bases from J, with 21 bases between. The CDR3 runs 14 residues. In germline, CDR1 is SQVTM, CDR2 ANQGSEA.